This TCR beta chain was captured by sequencing in a study of blood T cells in healthy people across ages. Study-wide points: In long-lived donors, naive CD4+ cell counts and diversity exceeded those of aged donors.

Primed by a sample-barcoded 5' primer and a J-beta primer mix, a second PCR proceeded for 7 to 11 cycles. MiXCR, run by TCRdb on the 5' RACE reads, gives a single entry per CDR3 protein. This sample carries roughly 1,100,000 distinct CDR3 sequences, less than 25% of them seen once, and the ten largest clones take less than 0.75%. This clonotype was recorded at least ten times. The antigen is unknown. The CDR3 sequence is 14 residues long. Trimming stripped 3 bases from V and 5 bases from J, with 13 bases between. Germline loops: CDR1 SGHTA, CDR2 FQGNSA. Another study also made use of these data, one on T cells of mothers and their children. As that study records: Persisting microchimeric T cell clones went undetected.

The chain recombines TRBV7-2 with TRBJ2-5; possibly TRBD1 or TRBD2 for D (6 bases each). This TCR came from a girl aged 2-15 years in good health. The sequencing input was blood. CDR3 sequence reads: CASSFSGGAETQYF. As DNA, the CDR3 is TGTGCCAGCAGCTTTTCCGGGGGCGCGGAGACCCAGTACTTC.